These 13 T cell receptor beta chains were all obtained from the same sample, sequenced in a study of neurological immune-mediated disorders. TCRdb re-called the 5' RACE reads with MiXCR, one entry per CDR3 protein. The table shows more than 25,000 distinct CDR3 sequences, with less than 5% occurring only once. Sequenced sample: CD4+ T cells from blood. Every receptor here comes from a woman between 35 and 50 years old in good health.

This clonotype was seen at least ten times. The V call is TRBV6-6, the J call TRBJ2-4, with TRBD2 as a possible D gene (5 bases). The CDR3 loop spans 14 amino acids. Deletions cut 0 bases from V and 9 bases from J, with 12 bases between. Germline lookup yields CDR1 MNHNY and CDR2 SVGAGI (reference sequence). The DNA for the CDR3 is TGTGCCAGCAGTTACTCGATTAGCGCTGTCATTCAGTACTTC. It translates to CASSYSISAVIQYF.

This clonotype was seen many times. The chain couples TRBV7-9 to TRBJ2-7, with D perhaps matching TRBD1 or TRBD2 (6 bases each). Germline lookup yields CDR1 SEHNR and CDR2 FQNEAQ (reference sequence). The CDR3 is 16 residues long. Trimming took off 4 bases at V and 6 bases at J, with 22 bases between the two ends. For the CDR3, the DNA is TGTGCCAGCAGCTCCCTGGGGGTAGGGGGGTCGGCCGAGCAGTACTTC. Encoded protein: CASSSLGVGGSAEQYF.

This clonotype was seen repeatedly, ten times or more. This chain links TRBV28 with TRBJ2-5; TRBD1 aligns across 10 bases. CDR3 size: 17 residues. After removal of 5 bases from V and 0 bases from J, the junction contained 9 bases not matched to a gene. The germline CDR1 and CDR2 sequences are MDHEN and SYDVKM. The DNA for the CDR3 is TGTGCCAGCAGTCCTCGGGACAGGGGACGGTACCAAGAGACCCAGTACTTC. It is translated as CASSPRDRGRYQETQYF.

In this sample, this clonotype turned up many times. The chain carries TRBV6-5 and TRBJ1-5; D call uncertain. Germline CDR1 reads MNHEY; CDR2 reads SVGAGI. The CDR3 consists of 12 residues. The V end was cut by 0 bases, the J end by 9 bases, with 6 bases between. CDR3 in DNA: TGTGCCAGCAGTTACTCCGCAGGGCCCCAGCATTTT. Amino acid sequence: CASSYSAGPQHF.

This clonotype was observed at least ten times. The genes are TRBV7-2 and TRBJ2-3, with a weak D call TRBD1 (5 bases). The CDR3 consists of 14 residues. Germline V CDR1 and CDR2: SGHTA, FQGNSA. The V gene lost 3 bases and the J gene lost 2 bases, with 9 bases spanning the gap. This CDR3 reads CASSFDRATDTQYF. DNA of the CDR3: TGTGCCAGCAGCTTTGACAGAGCCACAGATACGCAGTATTTT.

There are many counts of this clonotype. V gene TRBV27 combines with J gene TRBJ1-6; TRBD1 might be the D (5 bases). The CDR3 sequence is 16 residues long. Germline CDR1 is MNHEY and CDR2 is SMNVEV (reference sequence). With 1 base removed from V and 8 bases from J, the gap between germline ends came to 15 bases. The CDR3 DNA reads TGTGCCAGCAGTTTATTATTCGGGGGGATCGATTCACCCCTCCACTTT. The encoded protein is CASSLLFGGIDSPLHF.

Ten or more counts support this clonotype. The chain has TRBV20-1 and TRBJ2-2; 8 positions agree with TRBD2. V was pared by 6 bases and J by 3 bases, with 9 bases of the junction left unmatched. The length of the CDR3 is 15 residues. Germline CDR1 reads DFQATT; CDR2 reads SNEGSKA (reference sequence). CDR3 bases: TGCAGTGCGCCGCGGCCGGGAGGGTACACCGGGGAGCTGTTTTTT. It codes for CSAPRPGGYTGELFF.

This clonotype was seen ten or more times. V and J are TRBV27 and TRBJ1-6, with D tentatively TRBD1 (6 bases). The germline V and J ends were trimmed by 7 bases and 8 bases, with 18 bases remaining between them. From germline, CDR1 is MNHEY and CDR2 SMNVEV (reference sequence). The CDR3 length is 15 residues. For the CDR3, the DNA is TGTGCCAGCAACGCATTGGGAGGGGGGCATTCACCCCTCCACTTT. It codes for CASNALGGGHSPLHF.

This clonotype was found many times. The J gene is TRBJ2-5, the V gene TRBV20-1; D is undetermined. CDR3 length: 14 amino acids. From germline, CDR1 is DFQATT and CDR2 SNEGSKA (reference sequence). Trimming removed 6 bases at V and 0 bases at J, with 14 bases between. The CDR3 DNA sequence: TGCAGTGCCCCGGGCGGTGCGGACCAAGAGACCCAGTACTTC. Its translation is CSAPGGADQETQYF.

This clonotype showed up many times. This rearrangement joins TRBV6-5 to TRBJ1-2; TRBD1 might be the D (6 bases). The V gene's germline CDR1 is MNHEY and CDR2 SVGAGI. Trimming left V 5 bases short and J 2 bases short, with 9 bases between. The CDR3 is made up of 13 amino acids. The DNA for the CDR3 is TGTGCCAGCAGTCCGACAGGCAACTATGGCTACACCTTC. Its translation is CASSPTGNYGYTF.

This clonotype was found many times. The V and J genes are TRBV27 and TRBJ1-5, with a possible D match to TRBD1 (5 bases). CDR1 MNHEY and CDR2 SMNVEV come from the germline V gene (reference sequence). The length of the CDR3 is 14 residues. Trimming pared 1 base from V and 4 bases from J, leaving 8 bases between. CDR3 loop: CASSLLAGNQPQHF. The DNA of the CDR3 is TGTGCCAGCAGTTTATTGGCAGGGAATCAGCCCCAGCATTTT.

As concerns this clonotype: A clone one base away is much larger, so this may be a read error. The chain combines TRBV18 with TRBJ2-1; tentatively, D is TRBD2 (6 bases). The CDR3 covers 14 residues. Per germline, CDR1 KGHSH and CDR2 LQKENI. The CDR3 region has the DNA TGTGTCAGCTCCGGGACTCGGGATTACAATGAGCAGTTCTTC. Translation: CVSSGTRDYNEQFF.

This clonotype was seen ten or more times. This chain links TRBV5-1 with TRBJ2-7; D remains ambiguous. The V end was cut by 0 bases, the J end by 4 bases, with 14 bases between. In germline, CDR1 is SGHRS, CDR2 YFSETQ. This CDR3 comprises 15 residues. The CDR3 coding sequence is TGCGCCAGCAGCTTGGCCCCAGACGAACGGTACGAGCAGTACTTC. Encoded protein: CASSLAPDERYEQYF.